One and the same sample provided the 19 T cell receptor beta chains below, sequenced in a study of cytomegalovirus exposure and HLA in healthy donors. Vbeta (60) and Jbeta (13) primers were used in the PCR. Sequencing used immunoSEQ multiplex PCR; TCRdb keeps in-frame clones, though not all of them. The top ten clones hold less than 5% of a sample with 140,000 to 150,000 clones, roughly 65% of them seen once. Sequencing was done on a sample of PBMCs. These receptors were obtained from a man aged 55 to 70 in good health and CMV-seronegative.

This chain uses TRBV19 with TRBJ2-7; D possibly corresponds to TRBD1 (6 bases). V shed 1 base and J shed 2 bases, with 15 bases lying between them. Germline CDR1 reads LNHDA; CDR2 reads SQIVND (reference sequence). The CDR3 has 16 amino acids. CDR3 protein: CASSIGGTRRTYEQYF. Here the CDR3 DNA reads TGTGCCAGTAGTATAGGAGGGACACGGAGGACCTACGAGCAGTACTTC.

CDR3 loop: CASSSPIGGGPYYEQYF. The CDR3 DNA reads TGTGCCAGCAGTTCCCCTATAGGGGGAGGGCCCTACTACGAGCAGTACTTC. This chain connects TRBV27 to TRBJ2-7, with D possibly matching TRBD2 (7 bases). Deletions cut 4 bases from V and 3 bases from J, with 22 bases between. Germline V CDR1 and CDR2: MNHEY, SMNVEV (reference sequence). The CDR3 has 17 amino acids.

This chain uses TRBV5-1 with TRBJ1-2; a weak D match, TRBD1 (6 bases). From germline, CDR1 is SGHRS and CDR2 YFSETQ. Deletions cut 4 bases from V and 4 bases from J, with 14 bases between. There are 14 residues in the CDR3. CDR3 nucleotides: TGCGCCAGCAGCGGGGGGGGCAGGACCTATGGCTACACCTTC. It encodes CASSGGGRTYGYTF.

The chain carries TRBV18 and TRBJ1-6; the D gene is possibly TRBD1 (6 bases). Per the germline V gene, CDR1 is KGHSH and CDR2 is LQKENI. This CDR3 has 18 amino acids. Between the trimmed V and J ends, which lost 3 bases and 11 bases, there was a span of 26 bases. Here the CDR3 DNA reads TGTGCCAGCTCACCCCGGGAAACAGGGCAGCCCAATTTCGCACCCCTCCACTTT. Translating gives CASSPRETGQPNFAPLHF.

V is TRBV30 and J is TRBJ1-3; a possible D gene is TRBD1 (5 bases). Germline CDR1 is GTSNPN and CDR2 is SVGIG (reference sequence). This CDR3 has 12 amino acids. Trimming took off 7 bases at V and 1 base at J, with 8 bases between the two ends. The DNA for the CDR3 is TGTGCCTTCAGGGTTTCTGGAAACACCATATATTTT. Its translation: CAFRVSGNTIYF.

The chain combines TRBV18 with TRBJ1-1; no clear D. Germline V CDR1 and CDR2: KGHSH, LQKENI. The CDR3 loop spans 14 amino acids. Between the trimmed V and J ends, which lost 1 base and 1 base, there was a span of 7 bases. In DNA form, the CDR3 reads TGTGCCAGCTCACCACGGAGCAAGAACACTGAAGCTTTCTTT. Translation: CASSPRSKNTEAFF.

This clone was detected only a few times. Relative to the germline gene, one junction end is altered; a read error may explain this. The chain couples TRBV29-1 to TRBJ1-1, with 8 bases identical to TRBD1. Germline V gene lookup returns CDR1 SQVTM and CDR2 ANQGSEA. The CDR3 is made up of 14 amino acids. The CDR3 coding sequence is TGCAGCGTTGAAGATCGGACAGGGAGCACTGAAGCCTTCTTT. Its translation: CSVEDRTGSTEAFF.

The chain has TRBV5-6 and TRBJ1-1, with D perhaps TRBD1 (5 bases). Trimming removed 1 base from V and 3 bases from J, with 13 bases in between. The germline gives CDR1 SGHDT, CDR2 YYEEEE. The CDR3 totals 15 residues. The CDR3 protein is CASSLKTSRDTEAFF. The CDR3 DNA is TGTGCCAGCAGCTTGAAGACTTCCAGGGACACTGAAGCTTTCTTT.

The CDR3 is CASSGTSGSRTDTQYF. The CDR3 DNA reads as TGTGCCAGCAGCGGGACTAGCGGGAGTAGGACAGATACGCAGTATTTT. This chain links TRBV9 with TRBJ2-3; 13 nucleotides align to TRBD2. Germline values: CDR1 SGDLS, CDR2 YYNGEE. The CDR3 has 16 amino acids. Trimming cost V 3 bases and J 3 bases; bases outside gene matches: 4.

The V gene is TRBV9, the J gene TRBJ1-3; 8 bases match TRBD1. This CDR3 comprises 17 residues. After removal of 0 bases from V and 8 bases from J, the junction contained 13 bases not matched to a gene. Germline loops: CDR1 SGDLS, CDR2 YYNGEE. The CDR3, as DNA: TGTGCCAGCAGCGTAGGCCCGAAGAGGACAGGGTCGGACACCATATATTTT. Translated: CASSVGPKRTGSDTIYF.

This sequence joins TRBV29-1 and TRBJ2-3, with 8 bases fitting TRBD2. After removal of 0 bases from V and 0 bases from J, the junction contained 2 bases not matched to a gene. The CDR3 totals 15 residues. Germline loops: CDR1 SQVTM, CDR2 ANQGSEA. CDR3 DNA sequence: TGCAGCGTTGAAGAAGCGGGAGCTAGCACAGATACGCAGTATTTT. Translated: CSVEEAGASTDTQYF.

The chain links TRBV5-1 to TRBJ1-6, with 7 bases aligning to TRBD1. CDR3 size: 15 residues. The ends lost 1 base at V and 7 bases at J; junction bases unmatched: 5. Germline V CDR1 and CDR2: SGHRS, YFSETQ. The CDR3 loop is CASSLMTGTNSPLHF. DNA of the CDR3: TGCGCCAGCAGCTTGATGACAGGGACCAATTCACCCCTCCACTTT.

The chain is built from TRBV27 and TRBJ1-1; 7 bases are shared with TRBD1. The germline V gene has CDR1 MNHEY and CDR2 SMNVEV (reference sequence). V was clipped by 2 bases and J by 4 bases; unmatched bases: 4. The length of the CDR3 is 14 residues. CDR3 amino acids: CASSLQTGATEAFF. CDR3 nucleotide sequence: TGTGCCAGCAGTTTACAAACAGGGGCCACTGAAGCTTTCTTT.

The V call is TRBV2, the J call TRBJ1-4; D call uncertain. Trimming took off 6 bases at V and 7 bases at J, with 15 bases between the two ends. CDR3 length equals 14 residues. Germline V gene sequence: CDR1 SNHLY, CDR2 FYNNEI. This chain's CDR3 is CASRRGEAGEKLFF. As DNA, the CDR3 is TGTGCCAGCAGGCGGGGAGAGGCGGGTGAAAAACTGTTTTTT. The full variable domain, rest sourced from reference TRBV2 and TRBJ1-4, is EPEVTQTPSHQVTQMGQEVILRCVPISNHLYFYWYRQILGQKVEFLVSFYNNEISEKSEIFDDQFSVERPDGSNFTLKIRSTKLEDSAMYFCASRRGEAGEKLFFGSGTQLSVL.

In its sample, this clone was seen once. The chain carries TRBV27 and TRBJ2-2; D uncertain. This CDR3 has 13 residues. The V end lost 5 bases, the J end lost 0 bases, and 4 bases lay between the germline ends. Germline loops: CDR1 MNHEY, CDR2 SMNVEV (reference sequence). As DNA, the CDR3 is TGTGCCAGCAGTGCGTCGAACACCGGGGAGCTGTTTTTT. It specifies CASSASNTGELFF.

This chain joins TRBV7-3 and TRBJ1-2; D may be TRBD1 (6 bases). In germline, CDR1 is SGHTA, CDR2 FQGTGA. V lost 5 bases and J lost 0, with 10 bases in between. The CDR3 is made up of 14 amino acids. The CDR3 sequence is CASSLGTTNYGYTF. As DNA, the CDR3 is TGTGCCAGCAGCCTTGGGACAACTAACTATGGCTACACCTTC.

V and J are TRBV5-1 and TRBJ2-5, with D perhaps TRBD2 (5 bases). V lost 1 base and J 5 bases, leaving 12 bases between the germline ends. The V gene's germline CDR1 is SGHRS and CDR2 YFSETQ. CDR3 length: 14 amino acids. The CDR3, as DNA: TGCGCCAGCAGCTTGCTCGCGGGCCCGGAGACCCAGTACTTC. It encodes CASSLLAGPETQYF.

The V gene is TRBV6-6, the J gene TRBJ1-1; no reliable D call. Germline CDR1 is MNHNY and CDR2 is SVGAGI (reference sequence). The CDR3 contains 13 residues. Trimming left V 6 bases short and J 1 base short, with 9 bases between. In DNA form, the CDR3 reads TGTGCCAGCAGCCTAAATCGGAACACTGAAGCTTTCTTT. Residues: CASSLNRNTEAFF.

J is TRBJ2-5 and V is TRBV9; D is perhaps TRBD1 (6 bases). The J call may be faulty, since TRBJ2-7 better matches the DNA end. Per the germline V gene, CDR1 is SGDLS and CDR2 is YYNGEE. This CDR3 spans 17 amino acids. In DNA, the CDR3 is TGTGCCAGCAGCGTAGCAGGGGTTGTAGGTTATAACTACGAGCAGTACTTC. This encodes CASSVAGVVGYNYEQYF.